A selection of T cell receptor beta chains follows, all from one sample in a study of shared clonotypes between healthy human individuals. Clones were read by immunoSEQ multiplex PCR, and TCRdb kept only the in-frame ones, dropping some. This sample has about 2.1 million clones, with roughly 95% found just once. The sample comprised naive CD8+ T cells from PBMCs. The receptors were sampled from a man younger than 30 in good health. Some clones in this sample may be carry-over from other donors' samples. Each CDR3 is given with its conserved first and last residue. D genes are given only for firm matches. Only some rows state a clone size, as once, few, many or a class for expanded clones.

NA	TRBV5-1	TRBJ2-1	NA	TGCGCCAGCAGCTTGACTAGGGACCCCTACAATGAGCAGTTCTTC	CASSLTRDPYNEQFF
TRBD2	TRBV6-5	TRBJ2-7	NA	TGTGCCAGCCGTCTAACCGGGAGGTCCCACGAGCAGTACTTC	CASRLTGRSHEQYF
NA	TRBV19	TRBJ1-2	once	TGTGCCAGTAGTACTGGACGTGAAGGCTACACCTTC	CASSTGREGYTF
NA	TRBV14	TRBJ2-1	NA	TGTGCCAGTGGGAGGGACACCTACAATGAGCAGTTCTTC	CASGRDTYNEQFF
TRBD2	TRBV27	TRBJ2-1	NA	TGTGCCAGCAGTTTAGCGCGGGGGAGCTCCTACAATGAGCAGTTCTTC	CASSLARGSSYNEQFF
NA	TRBV30	TRBJ1-5	NA	TGTGCCTGGAACCCTTTGGGTCAGGTATATAGCAATCAGCCCCAGCATTTT	CAWNPLGQVYSNQPQHF
TRBD2	TRBV27	TRBJ2-1	NA	TGTGCCAGCTCGTGGGCCGGGACTAGCGGGCAGTTCTTC	CASSWAGTSGQFF
NA	TRBV6-5	TRBJ2-7	NA	TGTGCCAGCAGTTTCCGGGACTCCTACGAGCAGTACTTC	CASSFRDSYEQYF
NA	TRBV4-3	TRBJ2-7	NA	TGCGCCAGCAGTCCCCTCACTGGCTACGAGCAGTACTTC	CASSPLTGYEQYF
TRBD1	TRBV6-5	TRBJ2-2	once	TGTGCCAGCAGTTACGAATCAGGGGGCACCGGGGAGCTGTTTTTT	CASSYESGGTGELFF
NA	TRBV30	TRBJ1-4	NA	TGTGCCTGGAGTGTACGATCCGGGGGCTGTTTCGAAAAACTGTTTTTT	CAWSVRSGGCFEKLFF
NA	TRBV4-1	TRBJ2-5	NA	TGCGCCAGCACCCCGGAAGGTCCAGGGCAAGAGACCCAGTACTTC	CASTPEGPGQETQYF
NA	TRBV7-9	TRBJ2-1	once	TGTGCCAGCAGCTCCGGAGGGGGCAATGAGCAGTTCTTC	CASSSGGGNEQFF
NA	TRBV28	TRBJ2-6	NA	TGTGCCAGCAGCCCCGGACCGGCAGGAGCCAACGTCCTGACTTTC	CASSPGPAGANVLTF
NA	TRBV28	TRBJ2-1	NA	TGTGCCAGCAGTCTAAAACGACTCGCTCTTGGGCAGTTCTTC	CASSLKRLALGQFF
NA	TRBV7-9	TRBJ2-1	NA	TGTGCCAGCAGTTTGAAGGACAGGGTCACGGCGGGAGGGAACAATGAGCAGTTCTTC	CASSLKDRVTAGGNNEQFF
NA	TRBV5-1	TRBJ2-3	NA	TGCGCCAGCAGCTTGGCCGGACAGTTCACTAGCACAGATACGCAGTATTTT	CASSLAGQFTSTDTQYF
NA	TRBV5-4	TRBJ2-7	NA	TGTGCCAGCAGCTTTGGTGGCCCTACTACATCCTACGGGCAGTACTTC	CASSFGGPTTSYGQYF
NA	TRBV5-6	TRBJ1-2	NA	TGTGCCAGCAATGTCGGAGGGGAGGGCTACACCTTC	CASNVGGEGYTF
NA	TRBV27	TRBJ2-1	few	TGTGCCAGCAGTGCAGCGTACAATGAGCAGTTCTTC	CASSAAYNEQFF
NA	TRBV30	TRBJ1-6	NA	TGTGCCTGGAGTGCCAGGGGAAGCGTTTCACCCCTCCACTTT	CAWSARGSVSPLHF
TRBD1	TRBV9	TRBJ2-5	NA	TGTGCCAGCAGCGTCGGGACAGGGAACCTAGAGACCCAGTACTTC	CASSVGTGNLETQYF
TRBD2	TRBV7-6	TRBJ2-1	NA	TGTGCCAGCAGCTTAGGTCTAGCGGGACCCAATGAGCAGTTCTTC	CASSLGLAGPNEQFF
NA	TRBV5-1	TRBJ1-1	NA	TGCGCCAGCAGCCGGGTGGGAGGGGGCACTGAAGCTTTCTTT	CASSRVGGGTEAFF
NA	TRBV7-2	TRBJ2-3	NA	TGTGCCAGCAGCTTAAGGATGGGGCTAGCGCCTCTGCTAGCAGATACGCAGTATTTT	CASSLRMGLAPLLADTQYF
NA	TRBV27	TRBJ2-2	NA	TGTGCCAGCAGTCATCCGAACACCGGGGAGCTGTTTTTT	CASSHPNTGELFF